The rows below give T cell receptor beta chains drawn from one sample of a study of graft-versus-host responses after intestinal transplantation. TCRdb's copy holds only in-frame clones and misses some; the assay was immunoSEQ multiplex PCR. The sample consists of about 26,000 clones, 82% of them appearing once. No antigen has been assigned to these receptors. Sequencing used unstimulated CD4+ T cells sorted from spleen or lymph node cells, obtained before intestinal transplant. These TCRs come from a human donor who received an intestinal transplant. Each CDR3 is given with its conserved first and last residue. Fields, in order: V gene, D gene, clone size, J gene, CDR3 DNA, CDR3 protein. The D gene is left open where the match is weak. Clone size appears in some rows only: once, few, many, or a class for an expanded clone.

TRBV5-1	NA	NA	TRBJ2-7	TGCGCCAGCAGCTTCAGGGACGGGAGCTCCTACGAGCAGTACTTC	CASSFRDGSSYEQYF
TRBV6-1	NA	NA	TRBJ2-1	TGTGCCGGCGGGTCGGGTTTCCGAACCTACAATGAGCAGTTCTTC	CAGGSGFRTYNEQFF
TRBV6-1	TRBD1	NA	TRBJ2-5	TGTGCCAGCAGTAAGCGACAGGGGGCAAAAGAGACCCAGTACTTC	CASSKRQGAKETQYF
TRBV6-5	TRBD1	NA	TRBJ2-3	TGTGCCAGCAGTCGACAGGGGAGAGGGACAGATACGCAGTATTTT	CASSRQGRGTDTQYF
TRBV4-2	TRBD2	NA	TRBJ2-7	TGTGCCAGCAGCCAAGATAAGCGGGAGGGTCAAGGCGAGCAGTACTTC	CASSQDKREGQGEQYF
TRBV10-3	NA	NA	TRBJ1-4	TGTGCCATCAAGGCTGCAACTAATGAAAAACTGTTTTTT	CAIKAATNEKLFF
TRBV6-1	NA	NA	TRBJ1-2	TGTGCCAGCAGTGAAGCAGGTGTTCTCTATGGCTACACCTTC	CASSEAGVLYGYTF
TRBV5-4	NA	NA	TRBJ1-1	TGTGCCAGCAGCTTGAGAGACACTGAAGCTTTCTTT	CASSLRDTEAFF
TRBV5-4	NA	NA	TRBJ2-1	TGTGCCAGCAGCGGAGAGAGTGATGAGCAGTTCTTC	CASSGESDEQFF
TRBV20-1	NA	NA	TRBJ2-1	TGCAGTGAAGAGGTCCGGTCTGAGCAGTTCTTC	CSEEVRSEQFF
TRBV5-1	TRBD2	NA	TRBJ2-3	TGCGCCAGCAGCTTACGACTAGCAGCTAGCACAGATACGCAGTATTTT	CASSLRLAASTDTQYF
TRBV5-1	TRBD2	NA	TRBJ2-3	TGCGCCAGCAAGCCGAGCGGGGGACCAACAGATACGCAGTATTTT	CASKPSGGPTDTQYF
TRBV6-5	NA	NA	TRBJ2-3	TGTGCCAGCAGTTACGGAACTAGCCGCACAGATACGCAGTATTTT	CASSYGTSRTDTQYF
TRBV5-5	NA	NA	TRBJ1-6	TGTGCCAGCAGCTCCAGTGGCAGACCCTATAATTCACCCCTCCACTTT	CASSSSGRPYNSPLHF
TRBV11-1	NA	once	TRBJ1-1	TGTGCCAGCAGCGTCGGACGGACCCAGACCCTGAACACTGAAGCTTTCTTT	CASSVGRTQTLNTEAFF
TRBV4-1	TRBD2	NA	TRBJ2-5	TGCGCCAGCAGCCTGGGACTAGCGGGGGGGCAGGAGACCCAGTACTTC	CASSLGLAGGQETQYF
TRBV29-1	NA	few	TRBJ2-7	TGCAGCGTTGAAGACACCTACGAGCAGTACTTC	CSVEDTYEQYF
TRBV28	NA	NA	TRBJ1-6	TGTGCCAGCAGGACAACCTATAATTCACCCCTCCACTTT	CASRTTYNSPLHF
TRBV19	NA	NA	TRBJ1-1	TGTGCCAGTATTAAGGACGGACTGAACACTGAAGCTTTCTTT	CASIKDGLNTEAFF
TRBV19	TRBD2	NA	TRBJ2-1	TGTGCCAGTTCCCCGGGGACTATTTCCAATGAGCAGTTCTTC	CASSPGTISNEQFF
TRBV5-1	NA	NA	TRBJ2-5	TGCGCCAGCAGCTTTGGGTCCCAAGAGACCCAGTACTTC	CASSFGSQETQYF
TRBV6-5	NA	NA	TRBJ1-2	TGTGCCAGCAGTGAGTCACCTAACTATGGCTACACCTTC	CASSESPNYGYTF
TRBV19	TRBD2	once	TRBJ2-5	TGTGCCAGTAGTGACGTAGCGGGGGGGCCTGAGACCCAGTACTTC	CASSDVAGGPETQYF
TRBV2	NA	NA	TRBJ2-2	TGTGCCAGCAGTAAAATACGTAGTCCCGGGGAGCTGTTTTTT	CASSKIRSPGELFF
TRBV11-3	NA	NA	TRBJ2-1	TGTGCCAGCAGCTTTGGGGGTCCTTACAATGAGCAGTTCTTC	CASSFGGPYNEQFF
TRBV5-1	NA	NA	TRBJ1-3	TGCGCCAGCAGCTTGGAGGCCCTAGGAAACACCATATATTTT	CASSLEALGNTIYF
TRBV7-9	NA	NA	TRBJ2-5	TGTGCCAGCAGCCCGACACCAGGAAGCCTGGGTCCCCAGTACTTC	CASSPTPGSLGPQYF
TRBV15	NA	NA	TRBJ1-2	TGTGCCACCAGCAGAGGGTTAGGGTTCTATGGCTACACCTTC	CATSRGLGFYGYTF
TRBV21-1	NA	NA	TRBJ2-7	TGTGCCAGCAGCCCGCCCGGGACTAGCGGGGGGAACGAGCAGTACTTC	CASSPPGTSGGNEQYF
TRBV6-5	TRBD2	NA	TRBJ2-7	TGTGCCAGCAGTGTCCTAGCGGGAGGGCCGGGGGAGCAGTACTTC	CASSVLAGGPGEQYF
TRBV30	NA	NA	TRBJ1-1	TGTGCCTGGACCAAAACGGGGGGGGCGCTTAAAGCTTTCTTT	CAWTKTGGALKAFF
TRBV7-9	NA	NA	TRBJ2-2	TGTGCCAGCAGCTTAAGCGGTACCGGGGAGCTGTTTTTT	CASSLSGTGELFF
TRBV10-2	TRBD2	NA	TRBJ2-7	TGCGCCAGCAGTGAACCAGCGGGGACCTACGAGCAGTACTTC	CASSEPAGTYEQYF
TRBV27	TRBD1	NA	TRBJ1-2	TGTGCCAGCAGTTTGTTCCCCGGACAGGGGACCACTAACTATGGCTACACCTTC	CASSLFPGQGTTNYGYTF
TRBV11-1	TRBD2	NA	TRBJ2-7	TGTGCCAGCAGTTTCGGGACTAGCGGGAGGGCCATCTACGAGCAGTACTTC	CASSFGTSGRAIYEQYF
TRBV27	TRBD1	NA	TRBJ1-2	TGTGCCAGCAGTCCCTCGACAGGGACTAACTATGGCTACACCTTC	CASSPSTGTNYGYTF
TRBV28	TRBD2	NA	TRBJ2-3	TGTGCCAGCAGTTTATCCGCTAGCGGGAGCCCCGATACGCAGTATTTT	CASSLSASGSPDTQYF
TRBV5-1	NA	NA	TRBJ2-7	TGCGCCAGCAGCTTGGCCCTGGGCGCGGGGACCTACGAGCAGTACTTC	CASSLALGAGTYEQYF
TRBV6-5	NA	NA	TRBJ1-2	TGTGCCAGCAGTCGAATTACAGGGACGGGGTATGGCTACACCTTC	CASSRITGTGYGYTF
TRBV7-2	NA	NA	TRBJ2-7	TGTGCCAGCAGCCCCCCGGGACGGAGCTACGAGCAGTACTTC	CASSPPGRSYEQYF
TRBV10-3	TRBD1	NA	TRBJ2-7	TGTGCCATCAGTGCTTTTGCCGGGACAGCAGCGGACGAGCAGTACTTC	CAISAFAGTAADEQYF
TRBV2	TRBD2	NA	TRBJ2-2	TGTGCCAGCGGGACTAGCGGGGTGACCGGGGAGCTGTTTTTT	CASGTSGVTGELFF
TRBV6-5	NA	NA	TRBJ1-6	TGTGCCAGCAGTGCAGGGGTGCGTAATTCACCCCTCCACTTT	CASSAGVRNSPLHF
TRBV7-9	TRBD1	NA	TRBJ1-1	TGTGCCAGCAGCTTGGGGGACAGGATGAACACTGAAGCTTTCTTT	CASSLGDRMNTEAFF
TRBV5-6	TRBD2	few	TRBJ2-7	TGTGCCAGCAGTTTGGATAGCGGGGCCCCCTTCTACGAGCAGTACTTC	CASSLDSGAPFYEQYF